Sequencing of this TCR beta chain was carried out in a study of cytomegalovirus exposure and HLA in healthy donors. Primers for the PCR totalled 60 Vbeta and 13 Jbeta. This table comes from immunoSEQ multiplex PCR, and its TCRdb copy is limited to in-frame clones, with some not included. Of 210,000 or so clones in the sample, 85% to 90% were seen once. J lost 4 bases, V lost 3 bases, and 8 bases had no gene match. CDR1 SGHRS and CDR2 YFSETQ come from the germline V gene. The length of the CDR3 is 16 residues. The chain employs TRBV5-1 and TRBJ1-4; 8 nucleotides align to TRBD1. The sample was PBMCs. The sequence was obtained from a woman under 30 in good health and CMV-seronegative. CDR3 nucleotides: TGCGCCAGCAGCTGGGACAGGAGCGGTGGTAATGAAAAACTGTTTTTT. It yields the protein CASSWDRSGGNEKLFF.